This TCR beta chain came from a study of human T cells and chemical hapten exposure. Documented time point: pre-sensitization, week 0. The treatment denotes: therapeutic diphenylcyclopropenone sensitization with weekly scalp DPC. The germline V gene encodes CDR1 SQVTM and CDR2 ANQGSEA. Trimming stripped 4 bases from V and 1 base from J, with 10 bases between. This CDR3 comprises 13 residues. This clonotype was detected a few times. Each CDR3 protein gets one entry after TCRdb re-called the RACE reads with MiXCR. The sample lists about 270,000 distinct CDR3 sequences, approximately 8% seen once, with less than 1.5% in the top ten.

This sequence was found in a man younger than 30 with alopecia areata. Some clones in this sample may be carry-over from other donors' samples. Sample: whole blood, taken in connection with sensitization to the hapten diphenylcyclopropenone (DPC). The chain uses TRBV29-1 and TRBJ2-5; D unclear. CDR3 region: CSVASPSQETQYF. As DNA, the CDR3 is TGCAGCGTTGCCTCCCCCAGCCAAGAGACCCAGTACTTC.